Listed below are T cell receptor beta chains from one sample, sequenced in a study of CD8+CD57+ T cells in acquired aplastic anemia. TCRdb analysed the reads with MiXCR anew, one entry per CDR3 protein. The repertoire has roughly 150,000 distinct CDR3 sequences, roughly 40% of them found once; the top ten carry 1.1%. Sequencing was performed on sorted CD4+, CD8+, or CD8+CD57+ T cells (not recorded which) from PBMCs. These receptors were taken from a human donor in good health. CDR3s leave out the opening cysteine and the closing phenylalanine or tryptophan. A D gene is named only where the DNA matches it firmly. Size tells how often a clone was seen (once, few, many) or the class of an expanded clone, and some rows leave it out.

v_call	clone_size	d_call	j_call	cdr3_aa
TRBV3-1	many	NA	TRBJ1-2	ASSGRGSYGYT
TRBV5-1	many	NA	TRBJ1-1	ASSYTHTRNTEAF
TRBV5-4	many	TRBD2	TRBJ2-7	ASRLAGGPYEQY
TRBV7-2	NA	TRBD2	TRBJ2-7	ASSCRSGGAYEQC
TRBV10-2	NA	NA	TRBJ2-5	ASLFTGSETQY
TRBV5-1	many	NA	TRBJ1-3	ASSDAGTGNTIY
TRBV7-9	many	NA	TRBJ2-3	ASSYRVRITDTQY
TRBV2	many	NA	TRBJ1-5	ASSEGSIAQH
TRBV5-4	once	TRBD1	TRBJ2-7	ASSWPGQGAYEQY
TRBV7-8	many	TRBD1	TRBJ1-5	ASTPRDSWDNQPQH
TRBV7-9	NA	NA	TRBJ2-1	ASSFPSDEGQF
TRBV10-1	once	NA	TRBJ1-6	AGSEQGHSPLH
TRBV10-3	few	NA	TRBJ1-1	AIMDRGDTEAF
TRBV2	many	NA	TRBJ1-1	ASSEPKVSGNTEAF
TRBV10-1	many	NA	TRBJ2-7	ASSPTRSSYEQY
TRBV19	few	NA	TRBJ1-6	ASIESGVYNSPLH
TRBV29-1	few	TRBD1	TRBJ1-2	SVGQGRYGYT
TRBV29-1	NA	TRBD2	TRBJ2-3	SVGGGGSTDTQY
TRBV3-1	NA	TRBD1	TRBJ1-5	ASFRGHGQPQH
TRBV10-3	many	TRBD2	TRBJ2-1	AISASVSGRIYEQF
TRBV15	few	NA	TRBJ1-6	ATSGAAPTLH
TRBV5-1	NA	TRBD1	TRBJ2-7	ASSEGTGSNEQY
TRBV2	many	NA	TRBJ2-2	ASSASSGTNTGELF
TRBV18	many	NA	TRBJ1-2	ASSLTGSYGYT
TRBV14	NA	TRBD1	TRBJ2-5	ASSQAAGGRSETQY
TRBV7-2	many	NA	TRBJ2-7	ASSPVTVGSQY
TRBV19	few	NA	TRBJ2-7	ASSHGGAFEQY
TRBV20-1	NA	NA	TRBJ1-1	SAWGIMNTEAF
TRBV4-2	many	NA	TRBJ2-3	ASSQGRTYTDTQY
TRBV20-1	NA	NA	TRBJ2-2	SARRQGNTGELF
TRBV7-9	many	NA	TRBJ2-1	ASSSEANEQF
TRBV18	NA	NA	TRBJ1-1	ASRLREVTEAF
TRBV20-1	NA	TRBD2	TRBJ2-3	SAGVGASGVDTQY
TRBV10-2	once	NA	TRBJ1-1	AGLYPRHNTEAF
TRBV6-4	many	NA	TRBJ2-1	ASSPSLSSYNEQF
TRBV27	NA	TRBD2	TRBJ2-1	ASSSRDYLSYNEQF
TRBV20-1	NA	NA	TRBJ1-1	SARRAGERTEAF
TRBV10-3	NA	NA	TRBJ2-3	AISEFEGDTQY
TRBV7-9	NA	NA	TRBJ1-2	ASRLGADGYT
TRBV6-1	many	TRBD1	TRBJ1-5	ASRSGQGDNQPQH
TRBV7-8	few	TRBD1	TRBJ1-2	ASSLEGDRGLSGYT
TRBV6-2/TRBV6-3	many	TRBD1	TRBJ1-2	ASSWTGGYGYT
TRBV18	few	TRBD1	TRBJ2-7	ASSPPRTGKPYEQY
TRBV15	NA	NA	TRBJ2-1	AASSDSGTNEQF
TRBV30	few	NA	TRBJ1-4	AWAGQTTEKLF
TRBV6-2/TRBV6-3	NA	NA	TRBJ2-7	ASTNWGSRLGYEQY
TRBV2	NA	NA	TRBJ2-7	ASSAQGLYEQY
TRBV7-2	many	NA	TRBJ2-7	ASSFSGSYEQY
TRBV5-1	many	TRBD1	TRBJ1-5	ASSLRGLSNQPQH
TRBV24-1	NA	TRBD2	TRBJ2-3	ATSDATSYGADTQY
TRBV29-1	NA	NA	TRBJ1-2	SVEYVNYGYT
TRBV27	many	NA	TRBJ1-5	ASRAGTSNQPQH
TRBV20-1	NA	TRBD1	TRBJ1-2	SATATGSGYT
TRBV7-8	medium-sized	TRBD1	TRBJ2-7	ASIGTGGTYSSYEQY
TRBV7-8	NA	NA	TRBJ1-6	ASSLGSGVGSPLH
TRBV20-1	few	NA	TRBJ1-2	SPSGNYGYT
TRBV7-9	NA	TRBD1	TRBJ1-2	ASSSSGTGNGYT
TRBV10-3	NA	NA	TRBJ2-1	AAGNYNEQF
TRBV11-1	NA	NA	TRBJ2-5	ASSSRVQSILLGQETQY